The sequence of this T cell receptor beta chain was determined in a study of cytomegalovirus exposure and HLA in healthy donors. The CDR3 length is 11 residues. The germline gives CDR1 SGHTA, CDR2 FQGTGA. V was shortened by 5 bases and J by 3 bases, with 3 bases between the two germline ends. A multiplex PCR was run with 60 Vbeta primers and 13 Jbeta primers. The table came from immunoSEQ multiplex PCR; TCRdb's copy has only in-frame clones and leaves some out. The sample yields tens of thousands of clones, around three quarters seen once. Source material: PBMCs. This clonotype originated in a woman aged 50 to 60 in good health and CMV-seropositive. J is TRBJ2-3 and V is TRBV7-3, with no clear D. CDR3 bases: TGTGCCAGCAGCCAAACAGATACGCAGTATTTT. Amino acid sequence: CASSQTDTQYF.